The 14 T cell receptor beta chains below all came from one sample that was sequenced in a study of CD8 T cells in Susac syndrome. The RNA input was 0.5 to 1 ug, and it was reverse transcribed with random hexamers. TCRdb called the immunoSEQ multiplex PCR reads again in MiXCR, with one record for every CDR3 protein. The data show around 170,000 distinct CDR3 sequences, with more than 90% seen just once and 0.075% to 0.1% held by the top ten. The sequencing input was CD4+ T cells from PBMCs. The origin of the receptors is a human donor with Susac syndrome.

The sample holds one count of this clonotype. This chain joins TRBV7-2 and TRBJ2-7; D ambiguous. The germline V and J ends were trimmed by 5 bases and 5 bases, with 10 bases remaining between them. The CDR3 sequence is 12 residues long. Looked up from germline, CDR1 is SGHTA and CDR2 is FQGNSA. The DNA of the CDR3 is TGTGCCAGCAGCCCCGAGAGGAACGAGCAGTACTTC. Its protein is CASSPERNEQYF.

The chain recombines TRBV4-2 with TRBJ2-7, with TRBD2 matching over 7 bases. The CDR3 has 15 amino acids. CDR1 and CDR2 (germline): LGHNA, YNFKEQ. V shed 2 bases, J shed 2 bases, and the junction held 6 bases outside the gene matches. In DNA, the CDR3 is TGTGCCAGCAGCCAAAATCCTAGCGGAGCCTACGAGCAGTACTTC. It encodes CASSQNPSGAYEQYF.

This chain connects TRBV15 to TRBJ1-4; 7 bases align to TRBD1. CDR3 length equals 16 residues. V dropped 6 bases and J dropped 0; count of bases not matched to a gene: 7. The V gene's germline CDR1 is LNHNV and CDR2 YYDKDF (reference sequence). The CDR3 DNA reads as TGTGCCACCAGTCCCGGGACAGTTGCAACTAATGAAAAACTGTTTTTT. It specifies CATSPGTVATNEKLFF. The full variable domain, completed using reference TRBV15 and TRBJ1-4, is DAMVIQNPRYQVTQFGKPVTLSCSQTLNHNVMYWYQQKSSQAPKLLFHYYDKDFNNEADTPDNFQSRRPNTSFCFLDIRSPGLGDTAMYLCATSPGTVATNEKLFFGSGTQLSVL.

This chain joins TRBV6-2 or TRBV6-3 and TRBJ2-3; D call uncertain. Looked up from germline, CDR1 is MNHEY and CDR2 is SVGEGT. The CDR3 runs to 13 residues. Trimming stripped 5 bases from V and 4 bases from J, with 10 bases between. The chain's CDR3 is CASSRDWADTQYF. CDR3 bases: TGTGCCAGCAGTCGTGACTGGGCAGATACGCAGTATTTT.

The sample holds one count of this clonotype. The V and J genes are TRBV2 and TRBJ1-5; TRBD1 might be the D (5 bases). V lost 6 bases to trimming and J lost 6 bases, with 15 bases between them. This CDR3 is built from 14 residues. Per the germline V gene, CDR1 is SNHLY and CDR2 is FYNNEI. The CDR3: CASREGLAGQPQHF. The CDR3 DNA reads as TGTGCCAGCAGAGAGGGGTTAGCGGGTCAGCCCCAGCATTTT. The entire variable domain, with the rest obtained from reference TRBV2 and TRBJ1-5, is as follows: EPEVTQTPSHQVTQMGQEVILRCVPISNHLYFYWYRQILGQKVEFLVSFYNNEISEKSEIFDDQFSVERPDGSNFTLKIRSTKLEDSAMYFCASREGLAGQPQHFGDGTRLSIL.

This clonotype was detected only once. The rearrangement links TRBV6-2 or TRBV6-3 to TRBJ2-2, with D tentatively TRBD2 (5 bases). V shed 6 bases and J shed 0 bases, with 17 bases lying between them. The CDR3 sequence is 17 residues long. CDR1 is MNHEY and CDR2 is SVGEGT in the germline V gene. The CDR3 here is CASSLEGVLANTGELFF. The DNA of the CDR3 is TGTGCCAGCAGCCTGGAAGGCGTACTAGCGAACACCGGGGAGCTGTTTTTT.

The chain couples TRBV28 to TRBJ2-7; no reliable D call. Per the germline V gene, CDR1 is MDHEN and CDR2 is SYDVKM. This CDR3 is 13 amino acids long. Trimming cost V 3 bases and J 1 base, with 7 bases left between them. This CDR3 reads CASSFVRSYEQYF. As DNA, the CDR3 is TGTGCCAGCAGTTTTGTCAGGTCCTACGAGCAGTACTTC.

The chain is built from TRBV12-3 or TRBV12-4 and TRBJ1-1; weak D call: TRBD1 (5 bases). With 5 bases removed from V and 9 bases from J, the gap between germline ends came to 13 bases. This CDR3 contains 12 residues. In nucleotides, the CDR3 is TGTGCCAGCAGTAATACAGGAAAAAAAGCTTTCTTT. This encodes CASSNTGKKAFF.

This sequence joins TRBV7-2 and TRBJ2-7; perhaps TRBD2 as D (5 bases). Trimming took 6 bases from V and 0 from J, leaving 9 bases between them. The length of the CDR3 is 13 residues. Germline CDR1 SGHTA, CDR2 FQGNSA. CDR3 sequence: CASRWGDSYEQYF. In DNA form, the CDR3 reads TGTGCCAGCAGATGGGGAGACTCCTACGAGCAGTACTTC.

The chain has TRBV5-1 and TRBJ1-1; no definite D call. V shed 0 bases and J shed 0 bases, with 6 bases lying between them. The CDR3 consists of 14 residues. Germline loops: CDR1 SGHRS, CDR2 YFSETQ. CDR3 bases: TGCGCCAGCAGCTTGGACATGATGAACACTGAAGCTTTCTTT. It yields the protein CASSLDMMNTEAFF.

The DNA of the CDR3 is TGTGCCAGCAGCTTGGCGGGGAGGGTAACGGATCAGCCCCAGCATTTT. This sequence encodes CASSLAGRVTDQPQHF. J is TRBJ1-5 and V is TRBV5-6; D is ambiguous. Trimming shortened V by 0 bases and J by 5 bases, and 15 bases separated the two germline ends. CDR1 is SGHDT and CDR2 is YYEEEE in the germline V gene. This CDR3 region has 16 residues.

The chain couples TRBV20-1 to TRBJ1-5, with a possible D match to TRBD1 (6 bases). This CDR3 contains 14 residues. The germline V gene has CDR1 DFQATT and CDR2 SNEGSKA (reference sequence). Trimming removed 6 bases at V and 4 bases at J, with 16 bases between. The CDR3 here is CSARPAGVNQPQHF. The DNA for the CDR3 is TGCAGTGCGCGTCCCGCAGGGGTTAATCAGCCCCAGCATTTT.

The gene calls are TRBV19 and TRBJ1-1; D is unresolved. The CDR3 runs 12 residues. V dropped 3 bases and J dropped 3 bases, with 5 bases sitting between them. Germline CDR1 reads LNHDA; CDR2 reads SQIVND (reference sequence). CDR3 in amino acids: CASSMWDTEAFF. CDR3 nucleotide sequence: TGTGCCAGTAGTATGTGGGACACTGAAGCTTTCTTT. Combining the CDR3 with reference TRBV19 and TRBJ1-1 gives the whole variable domain DGGITQSPKYLFRKEGQNVTLSCEQNLNHDAMYWYRQDPGQGLRLIYYSQIVNDFQKGDIAEGYSVSREKKESFPLTVTSAQKNPTAFYLCASSMWDTEAFFGQGTRLTVV.

The chain is built from TRBV20-1 and TRBJ2-5; D not resolved. Germline CDR1 reads DFQATT; CDR2 reads SNEGSKA (reference sequence). The CDR3 totals 12 residues. V was trimmed by 6 bases and J by 5 bases, leaving 13 bases between them. DNA of the CDR3: TGCAGTGCAAACGCACGCCAGGAGACCCAGTACTTC. As protein: CSANARQETQYF.